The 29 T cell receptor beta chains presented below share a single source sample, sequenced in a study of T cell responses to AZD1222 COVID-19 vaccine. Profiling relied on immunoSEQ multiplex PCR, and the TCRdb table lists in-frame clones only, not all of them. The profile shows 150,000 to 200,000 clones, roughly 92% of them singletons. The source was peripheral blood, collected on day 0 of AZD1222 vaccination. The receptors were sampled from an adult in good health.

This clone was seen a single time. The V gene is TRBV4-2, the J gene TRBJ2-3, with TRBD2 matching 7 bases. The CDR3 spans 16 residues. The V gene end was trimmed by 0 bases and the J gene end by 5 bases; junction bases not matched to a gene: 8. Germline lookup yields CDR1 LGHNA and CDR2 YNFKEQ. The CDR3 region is CASSQEGGSRGDTQYF. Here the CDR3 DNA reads TGTGCCAGCAGCCAAGAAGGCGGGAGCCGTGGAGATACGCAGTATTTT.

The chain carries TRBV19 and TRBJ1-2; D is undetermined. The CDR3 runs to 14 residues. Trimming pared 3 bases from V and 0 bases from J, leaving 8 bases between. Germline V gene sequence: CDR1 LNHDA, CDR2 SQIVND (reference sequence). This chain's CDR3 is CASSIPITNYGYTF. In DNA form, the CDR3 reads TGTGCCAGTAGTATCCCGATTACTAACTATGGCTACACCTTC.

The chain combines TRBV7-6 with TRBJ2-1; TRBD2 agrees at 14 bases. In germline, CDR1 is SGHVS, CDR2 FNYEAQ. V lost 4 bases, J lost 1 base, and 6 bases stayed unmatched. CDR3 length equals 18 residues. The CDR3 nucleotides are TGTGCCAGCAGCTCGGGACTAGCGGGAGAGGGGTCCTACAATGAGCAGTTCTTC. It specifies CASSSGLAGEGSYNEQFF.

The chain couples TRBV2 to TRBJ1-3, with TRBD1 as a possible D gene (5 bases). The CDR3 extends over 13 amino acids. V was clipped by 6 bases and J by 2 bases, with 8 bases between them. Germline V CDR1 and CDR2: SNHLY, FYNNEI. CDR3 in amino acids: CASRGTTGNTIYF. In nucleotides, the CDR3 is TGTGCCAGCAGGGGGACGACTGGAAACACCATATATTTT.

This chain's CDR3 is CATSAFGTQYF. The CDR3 region has the DNA TGTGCCACCAGCGCCTTCGGGACCCAGTACTTC. The chain joins TRBV24-1 to TRBJ2-5, with D unresolved. The germline V and J ends were trimmed by 7 bases and 7 bases, with 9 bases remaining between them. CDR1 and CDR2 (germline): KGHDR, SFDVKD. The length of the CDR3 is 11 residues.

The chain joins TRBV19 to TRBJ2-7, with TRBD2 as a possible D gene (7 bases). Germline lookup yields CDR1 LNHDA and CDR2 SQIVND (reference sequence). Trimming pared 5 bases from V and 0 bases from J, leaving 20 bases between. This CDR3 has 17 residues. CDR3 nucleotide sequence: TGTGCCAGTAGTTCACCCCAGCTAGCGGACAGCTCCTACGAGCAGTACTTC. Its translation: CASSSPQLADSSYEQYF.

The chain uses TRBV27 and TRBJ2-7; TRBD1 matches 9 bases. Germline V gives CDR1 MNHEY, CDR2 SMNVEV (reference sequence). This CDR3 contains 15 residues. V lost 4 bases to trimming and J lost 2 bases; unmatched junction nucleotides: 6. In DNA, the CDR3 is TGTGCCAGCAGTTCATTGACAGGGGGACCCTACGAGCAGTACTTC. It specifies CASSSLTGGPYEQYF.

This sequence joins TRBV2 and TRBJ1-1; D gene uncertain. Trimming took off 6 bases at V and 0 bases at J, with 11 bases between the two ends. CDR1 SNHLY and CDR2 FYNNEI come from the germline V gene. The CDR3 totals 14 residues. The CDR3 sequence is CASSRTGVNTEAFF. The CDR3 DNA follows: TGTGCCAGCAGCCGGACGGGCGTGAACACTGAAGCTTTCTTT.

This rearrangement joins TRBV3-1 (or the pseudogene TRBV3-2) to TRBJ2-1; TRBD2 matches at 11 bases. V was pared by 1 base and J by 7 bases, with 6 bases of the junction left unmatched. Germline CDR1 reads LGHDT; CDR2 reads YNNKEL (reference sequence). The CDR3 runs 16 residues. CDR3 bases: TGTGCCAGCAGCCAAGTAGCGGGAGGGCCGGCAAATGAGCAGTTCTTC. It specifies CASSQVAGGPANEQFF.

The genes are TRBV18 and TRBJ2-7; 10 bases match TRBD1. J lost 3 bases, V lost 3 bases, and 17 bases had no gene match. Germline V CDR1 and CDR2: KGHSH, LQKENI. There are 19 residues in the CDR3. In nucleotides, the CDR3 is TGTGCCAGCTCACCGAAATATGACCTGGGACAGGGGATCTTCTACGAGCAGTACTTC. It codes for CASSPKYDLGQGIFYEQYF.

The CDR3 region has the DNA TGCAGCGTCCCAAATGTGGCGGGAGGGCCTCGTAGGCGAGATACGCAGTATTTT. Its translation is CSVPNVAGGPRRRDTQYF. This sequence joins TRBV29-1 and TRBJ2-3, with 9 positions matching TRBD2. The length of the CDR3 is 18 residues. Trimming cost V 6 bases and J 5 bases; bases outside gene matches: 21. CDR1 and CDR2 from the germline V gene are SQVTM and ANQGSEA.

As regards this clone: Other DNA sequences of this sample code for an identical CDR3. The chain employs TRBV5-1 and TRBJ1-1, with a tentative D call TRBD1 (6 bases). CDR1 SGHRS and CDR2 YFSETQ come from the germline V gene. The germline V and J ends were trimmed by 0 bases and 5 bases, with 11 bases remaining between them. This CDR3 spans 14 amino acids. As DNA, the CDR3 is TGCGCCAGCAGCTTGGCACAGGGTAGGACTGAAGCTTTCTTT. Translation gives CASSLAQGRTEAFF.

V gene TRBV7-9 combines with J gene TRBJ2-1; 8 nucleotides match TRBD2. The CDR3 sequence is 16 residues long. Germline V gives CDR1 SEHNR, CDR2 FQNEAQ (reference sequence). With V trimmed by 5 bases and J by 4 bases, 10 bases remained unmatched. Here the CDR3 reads CASSPTSTSGYNEQFF. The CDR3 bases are TGTGCCAGCAGCCCGACCTCCACTAGCGGTTACAATGAGCAGTTCTTC. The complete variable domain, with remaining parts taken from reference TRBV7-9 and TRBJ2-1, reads DTGVSQNPRHKITKRGQNVTFRCDPISEHNRLYWYRQTLGQGPEFLTYFQNEAQLEKSRLLSDRFSAERPKGSFSTLEIQRTEQGDSAMYLCASSPTSTSGYNEQFFGPGTRLTVL.

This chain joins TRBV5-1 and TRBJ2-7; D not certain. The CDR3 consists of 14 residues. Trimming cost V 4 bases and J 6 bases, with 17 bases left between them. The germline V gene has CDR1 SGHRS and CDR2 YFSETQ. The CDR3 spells CASSTADTIREQYF. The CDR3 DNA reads TGCGCCAGCAGCACCGCAGACACTATACGCGAGCAGTACTTC.

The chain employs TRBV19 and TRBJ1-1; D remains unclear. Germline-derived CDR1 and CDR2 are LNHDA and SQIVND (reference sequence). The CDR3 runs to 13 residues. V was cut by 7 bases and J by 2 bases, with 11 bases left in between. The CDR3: CASMSEVNTEAFF. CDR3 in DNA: TGTGCCAGTATGAGCGAAGTTAACACTGAAGCTTTCTTT. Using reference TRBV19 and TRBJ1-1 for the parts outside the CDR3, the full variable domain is DGGITQSPKYLFRKEGQNVTLSCEQNLNHDAMYWYRQDPGQGLRLIYYSQIVNDFQKGDIAEGYSVSREKKESFPLTVTSAQKNPTAFYLCASMSEVNTEAFFGQGTRLTVV.

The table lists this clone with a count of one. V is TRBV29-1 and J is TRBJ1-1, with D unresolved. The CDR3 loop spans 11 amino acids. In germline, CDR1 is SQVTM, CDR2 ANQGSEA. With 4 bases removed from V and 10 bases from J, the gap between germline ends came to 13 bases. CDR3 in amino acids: CSVVARERAFF. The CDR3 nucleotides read TGCAGCGTTGTGGCCCGGGAGAGAGCTTTCTTT.

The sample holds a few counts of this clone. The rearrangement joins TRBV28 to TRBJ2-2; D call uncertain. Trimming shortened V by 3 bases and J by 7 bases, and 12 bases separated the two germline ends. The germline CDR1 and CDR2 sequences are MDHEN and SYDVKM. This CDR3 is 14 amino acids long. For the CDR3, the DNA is TGTGCCAGCAGTTTCCCAACCGTGAACGGGGAGCTGTTTTTT. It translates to CASSFPTVNGELFF.

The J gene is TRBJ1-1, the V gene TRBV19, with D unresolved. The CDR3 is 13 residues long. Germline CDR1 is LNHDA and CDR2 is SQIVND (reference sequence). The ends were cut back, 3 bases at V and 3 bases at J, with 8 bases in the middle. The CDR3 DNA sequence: TGTGCCAGTAGTATTAATGGTTACACTGAAGCTTTCTTT. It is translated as CASSINGYTEAFF.

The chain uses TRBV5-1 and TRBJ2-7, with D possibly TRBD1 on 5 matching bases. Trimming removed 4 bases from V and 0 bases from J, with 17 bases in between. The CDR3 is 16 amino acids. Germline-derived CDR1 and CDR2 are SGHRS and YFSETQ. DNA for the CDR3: TGCGCCAGCAGCCCCTTAGGGGCCCCTAGCTCCTACGAGCAGTACTTC. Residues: CASSPLGAPSSYEQYF.

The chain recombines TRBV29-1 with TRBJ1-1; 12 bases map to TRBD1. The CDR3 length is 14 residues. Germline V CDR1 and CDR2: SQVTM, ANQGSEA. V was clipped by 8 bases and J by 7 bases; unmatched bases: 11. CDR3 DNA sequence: TGCAGCATTTCCGAGGGACAGGGGGCTCTTGAAGCTTTCTTT. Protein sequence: CSISEGQGALEAFF.

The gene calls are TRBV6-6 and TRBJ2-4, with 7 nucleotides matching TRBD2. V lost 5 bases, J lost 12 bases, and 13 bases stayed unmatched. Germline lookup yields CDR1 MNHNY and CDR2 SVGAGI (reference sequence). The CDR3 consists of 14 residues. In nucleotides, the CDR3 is TGTGCCAGCAGTCCCCCCGGGGGAGGGTACGCTCAGTACTTC. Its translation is CASSPPGGGYAQYF.

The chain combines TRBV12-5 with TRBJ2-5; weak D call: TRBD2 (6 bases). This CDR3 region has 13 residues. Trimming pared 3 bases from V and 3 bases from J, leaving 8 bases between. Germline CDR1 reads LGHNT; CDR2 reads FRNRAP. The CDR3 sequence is CASGFPSEETQYF. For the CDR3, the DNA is TGTGCTAGTGGTTTTCCTAGCGAAGAGACCCAGTACTTC.

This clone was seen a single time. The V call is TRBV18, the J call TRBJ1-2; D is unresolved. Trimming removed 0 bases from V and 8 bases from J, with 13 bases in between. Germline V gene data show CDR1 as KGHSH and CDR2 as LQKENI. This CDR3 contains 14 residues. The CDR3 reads CASSPPLDLGGYTF. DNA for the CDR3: TGTGCCAGCTCACCACCCTTGGATCTAGGGGGCTACACCTTC.

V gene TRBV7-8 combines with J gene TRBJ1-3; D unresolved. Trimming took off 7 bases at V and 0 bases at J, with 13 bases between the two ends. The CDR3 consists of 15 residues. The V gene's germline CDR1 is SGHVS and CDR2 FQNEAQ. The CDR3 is CASISGLHSGNTIYF. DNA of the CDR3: TGTGCCAGCATCTCCGGGCTTCACTCTGGAAACACCATATATTTT.

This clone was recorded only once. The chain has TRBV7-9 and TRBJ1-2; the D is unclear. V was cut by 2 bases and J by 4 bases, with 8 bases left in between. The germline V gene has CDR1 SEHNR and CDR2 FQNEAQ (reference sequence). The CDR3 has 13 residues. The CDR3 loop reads CASSLQSGYGYTF. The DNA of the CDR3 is TGTGCCAGCAGCTTACAGAGCGGCTATGGCTACACCTTC.

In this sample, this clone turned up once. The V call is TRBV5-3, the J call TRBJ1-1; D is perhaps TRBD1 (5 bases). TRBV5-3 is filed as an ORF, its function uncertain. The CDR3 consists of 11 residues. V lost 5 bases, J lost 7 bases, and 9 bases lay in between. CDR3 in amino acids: CARRGVVEAFF. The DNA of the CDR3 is TGTGCCAGAAGAGGGGTGGTTGAAGCTTTCTTT.

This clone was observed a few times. In DNA form, the CDR3 reads TGTGCCAGCAGCCAAGAAGTCGGGAGGGCGGGTGAGCAGTACTTC. Encoded protein: CASSQEVGRAGEQYF. The chain recombines TRBV14 with TRBJ2-7; the match to TRBD2 covers 8 bases. Germline V gives CDR1 SGHDN, CDR2 FVKESK. With 0 bases clipped from V and 7 bases from J, the junction kept 8 bases outside the gene matches. This CDR3 has 15 residues.

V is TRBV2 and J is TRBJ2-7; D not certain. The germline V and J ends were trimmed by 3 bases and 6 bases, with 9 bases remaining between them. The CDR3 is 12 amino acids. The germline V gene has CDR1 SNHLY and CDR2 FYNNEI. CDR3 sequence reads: CASSDLDIEQYF. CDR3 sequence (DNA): TGTGCCAGCAGTGACCTCGACATCGAGCAGTACTTC.

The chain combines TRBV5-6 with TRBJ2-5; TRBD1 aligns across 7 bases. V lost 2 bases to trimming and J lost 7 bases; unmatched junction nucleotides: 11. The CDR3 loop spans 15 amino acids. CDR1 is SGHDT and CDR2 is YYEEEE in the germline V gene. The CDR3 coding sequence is TGTGCCAGCAGCTTCCGGGACAGATTGCTAGGGACCCAGTACTTC. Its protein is CASSFRDRLLGTQYF.